Listed below are T cell receptor beta chains from one sample, sequenced in a study of CD8+CD57+ T cells in acquired aplastic anemia. TCRdb re-called the reads with MiXCR, one entry per CDR3 protein. The top ten clones hold around 1.1% of a sample with about 210,000 distinct CDR3 sequences, roughly 35% of them seen once. What was sequenced was sorted CD4+, CD8+, or CD8+CD57+ T cells (not recorded which) from PBMCs. These TCRs come from a human donor in good health, serving as a control. The conserved cysteine and the conserved F or W are not part of the CDR3 here.

v_gene,CDR3aa
TRBV2,ASSDGGGSYEQY
TRBV29-1,SAQGVGSYNEQF
TRBV15,ATSRRGTGLGYYEQY
TRBV19,ASSIEGREAF
TRBV12-3/TRBV12-4,ASRLGNRYYGYT
TRBV2,ASSVHEAF
TRBV29-1,SESRGNTDTQY
TRBV2,ASRDRGGTHNEQF
TRBV20-1,SATGTPKNIQY
TRBV7-6,ASSLVGGVVHEQF
TRBV6-5,ASSYSGQSNQPQH
TRBV6-1,ASSVQEPATNEKLF
TRBV30,AWSVSVMDSPLH
TRBV19,ASSIRGTDTQY
TRBV24-1,ASSEQRTYNEQF
TRBV2,ASSPASVPYEQY
TRBV9,ASSVGVGQGDGYI